This T cell receptor beta chain was captured by sequencing in a study of T-cell memory formation after mild COVID-19. The CDR3 is 14 residues long. Trimming took 4 bases from V and 0 from J, leaving 10 bases between them. Germline CDR1 SGHRS, CDR2 YFSETQ. TCRdb independently ran MiXCR on the 5' RACE reads; one entry per CDR3 protein. Altogether roughly 510,000 distinct CDR3 sequences are present, about 18% being singletons, with the ten largest covering roughly 8.2%. This clonotype was seen more than once but under ten times. The sequence was obtained from an adult woman who had mild COVID-19 (a few samples of this study predate the infection). Cell type and time point are not known. The V call is TRBV5-1, the J call TRBJ1-1; possible D gene TRBD1, 5 bases. The sequencing input was PBMCs or a T cell subset sorted from them (not recorded which). This CDR3 reads CASSHGTLNTEAFF. The CDR3, as DNA: TGCGCCAGCAGCCATGGGACGTTGAACACTGAAGCTTTCTTT.